Following are 5 T cell receptor beta chains from one sample sequenced in a study of T cell repertoires in cytomegalovirus infection. Each CDR3 protein gets one entry after TCRdb re-called the reads with MiXCR. The sample contains under 600,000 distinct CDR3 sequences, 16% of which appear only once. Sequenced: CD8+ T cells from PBMCs. The source of these receptors is a human donor in good health (CMV status not recorded). Some clones in this sample may be carry-over from other donors' samples.

This clonotype was counted a few times. The rearrangement links TRBV10-3 to TRBJ2-3; D remains ambiguous. The V gene's germline CDR1 is ENHRY and CDR2 SYGVKD. The CDR3 extends over 13 amino acids. Trimming removed 2 bases from V and 0 bases from J, with 3 bases in between. CDR3 coding DNA: TGTGCCATCAGTGAGACGAGCACAGATACGCAGTATTTT. The encoded protein is CAISETSTDTQYF.

The CDR3 DNA is TGTGCCAGCAGTTCCCGGGACAGCTCTATAGGTGGCTACACCTTC. Its translation: CASSSRDSSIGGYTF. V gene TRBV12-3 or TRBV12-4 combines with J gene TRBJ1-2; 7 bases align to TRBD1. The V gene end was trimmed by 4 bases and the J gene end by 7 bases; junction bases not matched to a gene: 12. The CDR3 has 15 amino acids.

This clonotype was recorded once. This chain links TRBV6-1 with TRBJ1-2; the D gene is possibly TRBD1 (5 bases). The germline V and J ends were trimmed by 0 bases and 8 bases, with 13 bases remaining between them. Germline values: CDR1 MNHNS, CDR2 SASEGT. The CDR3 has 14 amino acids. CDR3 sequence: CASSEARRVNGYTF. In DNA, the CDR3 is TGTGCCAGCAGTGAAGCGCGCAGGGTGAACGGCTACACCTTC.

The DNA of the CDR3 is TGCAGTGCTCCGGGACAGCAAACCTACGAGCAGTACTTC. This encodes CSAPGQQTYEQYF. V is TRBV20-1 and J is TRBJ2-7, with TRBD1 matching over 7 bases. CDR1 and CDR2 (germline): DFQATT, SNEGSKA (reference sequence). CDR3 length: 13 amino acids. Trimming at V came to 5 bases and at J to 2 bases, leaving 6 bases not matched to a gene.

The chain couples TRBV15 to TRBJ2-1; 12 bases map to TRBD1. Trimming removed 3 bases from V and 3 bases from J; junction bases left unmatched: 3. This CDR3 spans 16 amino acids. Germline lookup yields CDR1 LNHNV and CDR2 YYDKDF (reference sequence). CDR3 coding DNA: TGTGCCACCAGCAGGGGGACAGGGGGCTTCTACAATGAGCAGTTCTTC. Its translation: CATSRGTGGFYNEQFF.